The sequence of this T cell receptor beta chain was determined in a study of T cells in Graves' hyperthyroidism and ophthalmopathy. Researchers barred patients who had uncontrolled infection, other autoimmune disease, pregnancy or lactation. RNA transcripts yielded amplified TCR beta CDR3 regions. First-round RT-PCR of the TCR CDR3 relied on the HTBI primer set. A single record per CDR3 protein comes from TCRdb applying MiXCR to the multiplex PCR reads. The profile covers approximately 570,000 distinct CDR3 sequences, with approximately 20% appearing a single time and approximately 48% taken by the ten largest. This clonotype occurred many times. Sequenced material: blood. The TCR sequence derives from a man in his forties with Graves' ophthalmopathy.

The CDR3 DNA reads as TGTGCCAGCTCGAAACTAGCGGGAGAACAGTTCTTC. Amino acids: CASSKLAGEQFF. The chain couples TRBV18 to TRBJ2-1; TRBD2 aligns across 11 bases. The CDR3 contains 12 residues. Germline V gene lookup returns CDR1 KGHSH and CDR2 LQKENI. Trimming at V came to 6 bases and at J to 13 bases, leaving 5 bases not matched to a gene. Looking up the rest from reference TRBV18 and TRBJ2-1 gives the full variable domain: NAGVMQNPRHLVRRRGQEARLRCSPMKGHSHVYWYRQLPEEGLKFMVYLQKENIIDESGMPKERFSAEFPKEGPSILRIQQVVRGDSAAYFCASSKLAGEQFFGPGTRLTVL.